The 14 T cell receptor beta chains listed next were all sequenced from one sample in a study of PD-L1 blockade in urothelial cancer. The repertoire was sequenced with immunoSEQ multiplex PCR; TCRdb's copy has only in-frame clones and lacks some. The sample carries nearly 35,000 clones, nearly 85% recorded once. Sample time point: pretreatment peripheral blood. The material was PBMCs, obtained around atezolizumab (anti-PD-L1) treatment. The receptor set was obtained from a man aged 55 to 70 with urothelial cancer.

The genes are TRBV6-5 and TRBJ2-7; D possibly corresponds to TRBD2 (6 bases). CDR3 length: 15 amino acids. The germline CDR1 and CDR2 sequences are MNHEY and SVGAGI. Trimming shortened V by 6 bases and J by 1 base, and 16 bases separated the two germline ends. CDR3 in amino acids: CASRDLEGRSYEQYF. The CDR3 region has the DNA TGTGCCAGCAGAGATCTAGAGGGGAGGTCCTACGAGCAGTACTTC.

This chain uses TRBV5-4 with TRBJ2-7; 9 bases fit TRBD1. The junction had 7 bases not matched to a gene; V was cut back by 3 bases and J by 3 bases. Germline assignment: CDR1 SGHNT and CDR2 YYREEE (reference sequence). The CDR3 is 15 amino acids. This CDR3 reads CASSSWGQGRYEQYF. The CDR3 coding sequence is TGTGCCAGCAGCTCCTGGGGACAGGGACGCTACGAGCAGTACTTC.

This clone came up once. This chain connects TRBV7-2 to TRBJ1-2, with 7 bases lining up with TRBD1. The CDR3 covers 13 residues. Germline values: CDR1 SGHTA, CDR2 FQGNSA. V dropped 3 bases and J dropped 4; count of bases not matched to a gene: 2. CDR3 region: CASSLRDSYGYTF. Here the CDR3 DNA reads TGTGCCAGCAGCTTGAGGGACAGCTATGGCTACACCTTC.

This clone has just a few counts. For the CDR3, the DNA is TGTGCCAGCAGCTTGGACACCGGACGGTTTGAGCAGTACTTC. Residues: CASSLDTGRFEQYF. J is TRBJ2-7 and V is TRBV7-2; the D gene is possibly TRBD1 (5 bases). The CDR3 sequence is 14 residues long. Trimming cost V 3 bases and J 7 bases, with 16 bases left between them. CDR1 is SGHTA and CDR2 is FQGNSA in the germline V gene.

This rearrangement joins TRBV12-5 to TRBJ1-1, with D tentatively TRBD1 (5 bases). Germline V gene data show CDR1 as LGHNT and CDR2 as FRNRAP. This CDR3 contains 13 residues. Between the trimmed V and J ends, which lost 6 bases and 1 base, there was a span of 9 bases. CDR3 DNA: TGTGCTAGTGGAACACAGGCGAACACTGAAGCTTTCTTT. It specifies CASGTQANTEAFF.

This rearrangement joins TRBV5-1 to TRBJ1-4; perhaps TRBD1 as D (6 bases). V lost 4 bases to trimming and J lost 8 bases, with 18 bases between them. The length of the CDR3 is 15 residues. The germline gives CDR1 SGHRS, CDR2 YFSETQ. The CDR3 region is CASSTTGSFGEKLFF. The CDR3 nucleotides read TGCGCCAGCAGCACCACAGGGTCTTTTGGCGAAAAACTGTTTTTT.

The rearrangement links TRBV9 to TRBJ2-2; unclear D gene. V lost 0 bases and J 1 base, leaving 4 bases between the germline ends. The CDR3 is made up of 14 amino acids. Germline loops: CDR1 SGDLS, CDR2 YYNGEE. The CDR3 DNA reads TGTGCCAGCAGCGTAGCAGGGAACACCGGGGAGCTGTTTTTT. This gives the protein CASSVAGNTGELFF.

The chain combines TRBV29-1 with TRBJ2-1, with TRBD2 identical over 8 bases. There are 16 residues in the CDR3. The ends lost 4 bases at V and 0 bases at J; junction bases unmatched: 8. Germline CDR1 reads SQVTM; CDR2 reads ANQGSEA. The chain's CDR3 is CSVGSSGSASYNEQFF. In DNA, the CDR3 is TGCAGCGTTGGTTCTAGCGGGTCGGCCTCCTACAATGAGCAGTTCTTC.

This chain links TRBV11-3 with TRBJ2-2; D perhaps matches TRBD2 (6 bases). Between the trimmed V and J ends, which lost 3 bases and 1 base, there was a span of 6 bases. The CDR3 contains 14 residues. CDR1 is SGHNT and CDR2 is YENEEA in the germline V gene. CDR3 nucleotides: TGTGCCAGCAGCTTGGGAGGGAACACCGGGGAGCTGTTTTTT. Its protein is CASSLGGNTGELFF.

This chain uses TRBV29-1 with TRBJ2-3, with 8 bases identical to TRBD1. Germline V lookup: CDR1 SQVTM, CDR2 ANQGSEA. This CDR3 is 12 amino acids long. V was clipped by 7 bases and J by 6 bases; unmatched bases: 6. The CDR3 loop is CSAYRGRDTQYF. CDR3 DNA: TGCAGCGCCTACAGGGGGAGGGATACGCAGTATTTT.

The V call is TRBV4-1, the J call TRBJ2-5; TRBD1 matches at 8 bases. Trimming removed 1 base from V and 1 base from J; junction bases left unmatched: 2. The CDR3 sequence is 15 residues long. Germline V CDR1 and CDR2: MGHRA, YSYEKL. The CDR3 sequence: CASSQVGQGQETQYF. Written as DNA, the CDR3 is TGCGCCAGCAGCCAAGTCGGACAGGGCCAAGAGACCCAGTACTTC.

The rearrangement joins TRBV28 to TRBJ1-2; 7 bases fit TRBD1. The V gene's germline CDR1 is MDHEN and CDR2 SYDVKM. The CDR3 extends over 13 amino acids. The V and J ends lost 6 bases and 4 bases, in that order; junction bases with no gene match: 5. CDR3 residues: CASREGAGYGYTF. In DNA, the CDR3 is TGTGCCAGCAGGGAGGGGGCGGGCTATGGCTACACCTTC.

The V gene is TRBV11-3, the J gene TRBJ2-3; 10 bases agree with TRBD2. The ends lost 5 bases at V and 0 bases at J; junction bases unmatched: 5. Germline V lookup: CDR1 SGHNT, CDR2 YENEEA. The CDR3 has 16 amino acids. The CDR3 DNA follows: TGTGCCAGCAGCCCCGGGACTAGCGAAAGCACAGATACGCAGTATTTT. Protein: CASSPGTSESTDTQYF.

The table lists this clone with a few counts. The V and J genes are TRBV18 and TRBJ1-2; 8 nucleotides match TRBD1. Germline assignment: CDR1 KGHSH and CDR2 LQKENI. V lost 1 base and J lost 6; bases outside the gene matches: 7. CDR3 length: 15 residues. CDR3 bases: TGTGCCAGCTCACCACAGGAAAACAGGGGGAATGGCTACACCTTC. Translation gives CASSPQENRGNGYTF.